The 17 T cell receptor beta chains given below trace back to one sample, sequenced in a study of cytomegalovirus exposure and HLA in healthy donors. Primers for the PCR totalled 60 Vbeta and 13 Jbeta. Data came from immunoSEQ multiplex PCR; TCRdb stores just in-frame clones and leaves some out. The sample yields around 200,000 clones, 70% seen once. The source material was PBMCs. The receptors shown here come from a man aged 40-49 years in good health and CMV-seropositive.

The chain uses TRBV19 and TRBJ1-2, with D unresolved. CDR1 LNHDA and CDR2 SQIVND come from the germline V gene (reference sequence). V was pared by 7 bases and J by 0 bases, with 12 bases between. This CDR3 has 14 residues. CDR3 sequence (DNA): TGTGCCAGTACCCCGGGATTTTCTAACTATGGCTACACCTTC. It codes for CASTPGFSNYGYTF.

CDR3 region: CASSGVLAGGTDTQYF. The CDR3, as DNA: TGCGCCAGCAGTGGGGTACTAGCGGGGGGCACAGATACGCAGTATTTT. This chain uses TRBV10-1 with TRBJ2-3; 11 bases are shared with TRBD2. CDR1 WNHNN and CDR2 SYGVQD come from the germline V gene (reference sequence). V gave up 4 bases and J gave up 1 base; unmatched junction bases: 4. CDR3 length: 16 amino acids.

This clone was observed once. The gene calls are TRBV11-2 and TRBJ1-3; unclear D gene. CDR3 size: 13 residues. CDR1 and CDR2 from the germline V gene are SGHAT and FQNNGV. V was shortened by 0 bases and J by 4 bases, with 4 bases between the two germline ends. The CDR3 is CASSLERGNTIYF. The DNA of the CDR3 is TGTGCCAGCAGCTTAGAGAGAGGAAACACCATATATTTT.

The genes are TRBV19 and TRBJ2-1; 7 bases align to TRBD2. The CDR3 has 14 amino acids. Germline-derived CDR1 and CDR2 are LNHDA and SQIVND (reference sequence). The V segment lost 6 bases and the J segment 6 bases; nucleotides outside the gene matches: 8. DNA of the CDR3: TGTGCCAGTAGGGAAGGGCTAGCGGCCAATGAGCAGTTCTTC. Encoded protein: CASREGLAANEQFF.

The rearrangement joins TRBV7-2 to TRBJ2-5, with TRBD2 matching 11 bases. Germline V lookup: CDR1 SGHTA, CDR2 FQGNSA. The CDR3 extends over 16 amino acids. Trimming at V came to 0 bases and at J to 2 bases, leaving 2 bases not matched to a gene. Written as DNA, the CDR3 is TGTGCCAGCAGCTTAGCAGTAGCGGGGGGGCAAGAGACCCAGTACTTC. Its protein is CASSLAVAGGQETQYF.

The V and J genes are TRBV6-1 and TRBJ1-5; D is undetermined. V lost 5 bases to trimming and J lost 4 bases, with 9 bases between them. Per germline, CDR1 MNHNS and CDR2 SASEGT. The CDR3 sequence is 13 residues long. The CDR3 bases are TGTGCCAGCAGTACGAGCGGGAATCAGCCCCAGCATTTT. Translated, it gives CASSTSGNQPQHF.

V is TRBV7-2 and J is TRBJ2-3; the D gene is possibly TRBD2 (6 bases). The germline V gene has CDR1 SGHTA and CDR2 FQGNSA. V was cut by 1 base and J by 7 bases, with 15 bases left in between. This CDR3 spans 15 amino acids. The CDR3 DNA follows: TGTGCCAGCAGCTTAGGTCCTAGCGTTCGGAATACGCAGTATTTT. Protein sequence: CASSLGPSVRNTQYF. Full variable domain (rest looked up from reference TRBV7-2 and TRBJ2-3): GAGVSQSPSNKVTEKGKDVELRCDPISGHTALYWYRQSLGQGLEFLIYFQGNSAPDKSGLPSDRFSAERTGGSVSTLTIQRTQQEDSAVYLCASSLGPSVRNTQYFGPGTRLTVL.

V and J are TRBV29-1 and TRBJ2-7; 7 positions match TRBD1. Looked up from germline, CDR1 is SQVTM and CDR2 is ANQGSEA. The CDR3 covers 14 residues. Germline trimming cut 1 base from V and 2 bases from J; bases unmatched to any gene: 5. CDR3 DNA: TGCAGCGTTGAAGCAGACAGGGCCCCCTACGAGCAGTACTTC. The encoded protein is CSVEADRAPYEQYF.

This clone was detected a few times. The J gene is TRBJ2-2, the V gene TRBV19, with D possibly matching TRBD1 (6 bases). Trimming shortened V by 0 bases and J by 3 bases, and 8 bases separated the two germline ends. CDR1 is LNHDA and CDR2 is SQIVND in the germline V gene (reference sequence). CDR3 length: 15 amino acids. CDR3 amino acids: CASSIEDSYTGELFF. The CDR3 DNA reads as TGTGCCAGTAGTATAGAGGACAGTTACACCGGGGAGCTGTTTTTT.

For the CDR3, the DNA is TGTGCCAGCAGCTTGGCGGGACAGGGAGGCGAAAACACCATATATTTT. Encoded protein: CASSLAGQGGENTIYF. The V and J genes are TRBV5-4 and TRBJ1-3, with TRBD1 matching 9 bases. From germline, CDR1 is SGHNT and CDR2 YYREEE (reference sequence). J gave up 6 bases and V 0 bases, and 7 bases lay outside the gene matches. There are 16 residues in the CDR3.

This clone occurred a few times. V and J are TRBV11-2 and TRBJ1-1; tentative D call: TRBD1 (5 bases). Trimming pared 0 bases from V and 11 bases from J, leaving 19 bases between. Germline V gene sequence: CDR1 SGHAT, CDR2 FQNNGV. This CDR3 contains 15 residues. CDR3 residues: CASSLEGRTGAGAFF. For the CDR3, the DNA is TGTGCCAGCAGCTTAGAGGGGCGGACGGGCGCAGGGGCTTTCTTT.

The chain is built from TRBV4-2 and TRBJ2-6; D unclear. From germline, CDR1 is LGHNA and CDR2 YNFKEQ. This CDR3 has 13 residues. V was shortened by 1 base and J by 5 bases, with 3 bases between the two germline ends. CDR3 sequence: CASSQVRANVLTF. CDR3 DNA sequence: TGTGCCAGCAGCCAAGTCAGGGCCAACGTCCTGACTTTC.

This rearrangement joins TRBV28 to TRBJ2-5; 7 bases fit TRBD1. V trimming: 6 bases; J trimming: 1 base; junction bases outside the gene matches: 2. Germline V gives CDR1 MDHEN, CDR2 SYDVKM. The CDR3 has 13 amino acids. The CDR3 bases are TGTGCCAGCAGCCGGGACAGCCAAGAGACCCAGTACTTC. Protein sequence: CASSRDSQETQYF.

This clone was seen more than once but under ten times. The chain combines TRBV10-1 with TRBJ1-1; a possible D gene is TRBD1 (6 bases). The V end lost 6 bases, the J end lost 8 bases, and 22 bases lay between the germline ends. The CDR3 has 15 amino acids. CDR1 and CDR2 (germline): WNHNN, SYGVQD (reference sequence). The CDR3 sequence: CASRRGGVWATEAFF. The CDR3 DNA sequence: TGCGCCAGCAGAAGGGGGGGCGTTTGGGCTACAGAAGCTTTCTTT.

The CDR3 DNA reads TGTGCCAGCAGCTTAGAGGGGATCCGCACAGGCCGCATGAACACTGAAGCTTTCTTT. It encodes CASSLEGIRTGRMNTEAFF. The rearrangement joins TRBV11-2 to TRBJ1-1, with a possible D match to TRBD1 (5 bases). Germline-derived CDR1 and CDR2 are SGHAT and FQNNGV. The CDR3 totals 19 residues. The V gene lost 0 bases and the J gene lost 0 bases, with 20 bases spanning the gap.

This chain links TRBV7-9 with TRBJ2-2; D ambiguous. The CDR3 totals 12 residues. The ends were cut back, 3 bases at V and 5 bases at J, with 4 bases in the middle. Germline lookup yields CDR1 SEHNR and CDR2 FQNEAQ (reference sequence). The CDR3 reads CASSFMTGELFF. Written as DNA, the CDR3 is TGTGCCAGCAGCTTTATGACCGGGGAGCTGTTTTTT.

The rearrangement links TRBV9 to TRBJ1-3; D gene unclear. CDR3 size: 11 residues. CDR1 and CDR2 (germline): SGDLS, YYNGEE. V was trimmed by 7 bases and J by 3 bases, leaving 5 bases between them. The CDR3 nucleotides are TGTGCCAGCGCGGATGGAAACACCATATATTTT. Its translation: CASADGNTIYF.